The clone carrying this T cell receptor (beta chain) has just a few counts. Its antigen remains unidentified. The same CDR3 is also encoded by other DNA sequences in this sample. The data derive from a study of shared clonotypes between healthy human individuals. Study-level results: Non-shared clonotypes had lower generation probabilities than clonotypes shared by all four sorted-subset donors. Only blood was sampled; tissue repertoires likely differ.

Donors, healthy HIV-negative adults, lacked recent acute infections or vaccinations. The CDR3 covers 12 residues. V shed 6 bases and J shed 2 bases, with 4 bases lying between them. Germline V gene sequence: CDR1 SGHTA, CDR2 FQGTGA. Execution of the assay was at deep level. The assay was immunoSEQ multiplex PCR, and TCRdb's table has in-frame clones only and misses some. The sample includes 2 million to 2.5 million clones, roughly 92% of them seen just once. The clonotype originates from a man aged 18 to 30 in good health. Some clones in this sample may be carry-over from other donors' samples. J is TRBJ2-2 and V is TRBV7-3; D gene uncertain. The sequenced sample consisted of naive CD4+ T cells from PBMCs. The subset here: CD45RA+ positively selected. The CDR3 region has the DNA TGTGCCAGCAGTTTTAACACCGGGGAGCTGTTTTTT. Translation gives CASSFNTGELFF. The full variable domain, in which reference TRBV7-3 and TRBJ2-2 provide the parts outside the CDR3, is GAGVSQTPSNKVTEKGKYVELRCDPISGHTALYWYRQSLGQGPEFLIYFQGTGAADDSGLPNDRFFAVRPEGSVSTLKIQRTERGDSAVYLCASSFNTGELFFGEGSRLTVL.